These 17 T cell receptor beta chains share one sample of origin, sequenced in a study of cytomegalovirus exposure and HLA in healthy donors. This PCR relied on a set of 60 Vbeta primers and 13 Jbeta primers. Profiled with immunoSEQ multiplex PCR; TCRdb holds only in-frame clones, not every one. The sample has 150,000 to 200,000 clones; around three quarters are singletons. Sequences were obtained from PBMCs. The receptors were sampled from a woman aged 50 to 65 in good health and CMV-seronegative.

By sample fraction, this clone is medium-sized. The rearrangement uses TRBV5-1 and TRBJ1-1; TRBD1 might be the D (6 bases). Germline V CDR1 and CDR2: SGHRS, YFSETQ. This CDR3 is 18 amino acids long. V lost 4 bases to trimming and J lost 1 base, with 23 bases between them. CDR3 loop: CASSPFAPWETGNTEAFF. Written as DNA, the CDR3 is TGCGCCAGCAGCCCATTTGCCCCCTGGGAGACAGGGAACACTGAAGCTTTCTTT.

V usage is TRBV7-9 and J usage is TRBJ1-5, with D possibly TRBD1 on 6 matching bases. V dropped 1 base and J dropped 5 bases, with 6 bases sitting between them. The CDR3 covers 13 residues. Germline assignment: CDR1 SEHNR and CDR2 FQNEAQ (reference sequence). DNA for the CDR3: TGTGCCAGCAGCTTAGGACAGGATCAGCCCCAGCATTTT. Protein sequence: CASSLGQDQPQHF.

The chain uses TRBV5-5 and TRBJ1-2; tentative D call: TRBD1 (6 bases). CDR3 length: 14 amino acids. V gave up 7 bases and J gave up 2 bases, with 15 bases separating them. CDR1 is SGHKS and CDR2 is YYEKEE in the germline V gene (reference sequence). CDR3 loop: CASHRRDTNYGYTF. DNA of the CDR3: TGTGCCAGCCACCGACGGGACACCAACTATGGCTACACCTTC.

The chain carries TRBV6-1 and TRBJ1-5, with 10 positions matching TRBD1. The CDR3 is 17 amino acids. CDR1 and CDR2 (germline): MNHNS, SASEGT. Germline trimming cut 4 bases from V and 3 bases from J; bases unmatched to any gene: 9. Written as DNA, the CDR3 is TGTGCCAGCAGTGGCCGTCCCGGGACAGGGGTCAATCAGCCCCAGCATTTT. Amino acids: CASSGRPGTGVNQPQHF.

In DNA, the CDR3 is TGCGCCAGCAGCTTGGGAGGTGATGGGGCCAACGTCCTGACTTTC. This codes for CASSLGGDGANVLTF. The chain links TRBV5-1 to TRBJ2-6; D gene unclear. Germline V gene lookup returns CDR1 SGHRS and CDR2 YFSETQ. V was pared by 0 bases and J by 3 bases, with 7 bases between. The CDR3 consists of 15 residues.

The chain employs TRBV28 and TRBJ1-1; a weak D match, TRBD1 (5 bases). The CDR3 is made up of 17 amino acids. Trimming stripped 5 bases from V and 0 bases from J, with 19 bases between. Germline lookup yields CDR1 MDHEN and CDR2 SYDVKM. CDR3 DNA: TGTGCCAGCAGTCCCCCTGAAGGGGCAGTCATGAACACTGAAGCTTTCTTT. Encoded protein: CASSPPEGAVMNTEAFF.

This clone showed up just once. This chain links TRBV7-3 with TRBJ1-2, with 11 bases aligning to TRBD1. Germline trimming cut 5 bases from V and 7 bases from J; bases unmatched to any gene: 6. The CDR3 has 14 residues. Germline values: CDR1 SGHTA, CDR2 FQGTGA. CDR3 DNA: TGTGCCAGCAGCCCTGGACAGGGGGCGAGTGGCTACACCTTC. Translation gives CASSPGQGASGYTF.

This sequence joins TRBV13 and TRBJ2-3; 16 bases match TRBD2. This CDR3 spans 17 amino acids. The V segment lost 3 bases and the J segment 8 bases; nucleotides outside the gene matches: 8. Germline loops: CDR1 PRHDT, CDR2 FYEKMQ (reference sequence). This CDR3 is CASSFLGLAGGPRTQYF. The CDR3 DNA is TGTGCCAGCAGCTTCCTGGGACTAGCGGGAGGGCCCCGTACGCAGTATTTT.

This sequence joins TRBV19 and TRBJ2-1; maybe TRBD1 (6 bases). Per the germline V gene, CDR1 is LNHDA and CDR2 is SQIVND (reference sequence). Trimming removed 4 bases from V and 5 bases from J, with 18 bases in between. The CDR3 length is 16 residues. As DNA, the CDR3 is TGTGCCAGTAGTACTGCCCGCCGGACAGAAAACAATGAGCAGTTCTTC. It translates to CASSTARRTENNEQFF.

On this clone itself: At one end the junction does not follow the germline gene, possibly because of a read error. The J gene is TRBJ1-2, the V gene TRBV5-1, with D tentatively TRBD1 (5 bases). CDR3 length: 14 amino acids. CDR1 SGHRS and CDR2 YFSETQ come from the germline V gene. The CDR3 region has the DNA TGTGCCAGCAGCTTGACTTTCTCAGGGTATGGCTACACCTTC. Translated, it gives CASSLTFSGYGYTF.

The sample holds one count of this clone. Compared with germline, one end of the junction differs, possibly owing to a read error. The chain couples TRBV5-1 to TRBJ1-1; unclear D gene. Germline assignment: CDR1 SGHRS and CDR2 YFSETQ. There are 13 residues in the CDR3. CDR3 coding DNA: TGCGCCAGCAGCTCATACATGAAAACTGAAGCTTTCTTT. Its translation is CASSSYMKTEAFF.

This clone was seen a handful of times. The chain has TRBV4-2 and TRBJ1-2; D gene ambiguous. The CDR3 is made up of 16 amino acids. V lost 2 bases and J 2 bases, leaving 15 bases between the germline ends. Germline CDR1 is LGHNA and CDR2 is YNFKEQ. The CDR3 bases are TGTGCCAGCAGCCAACCACCCCAGGCAGCCAACTATGGCTACACCTTC. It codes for CASSQPPQAANYGYTF.

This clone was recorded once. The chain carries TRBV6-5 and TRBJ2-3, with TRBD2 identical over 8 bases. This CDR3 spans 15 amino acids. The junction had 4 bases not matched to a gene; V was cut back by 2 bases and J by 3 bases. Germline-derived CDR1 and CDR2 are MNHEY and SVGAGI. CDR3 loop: CASSYKRERTDTQYF. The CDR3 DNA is TGTGCCAGCAGTTACAAGCGGGAGCGGACAGATACGCAGTATTTT.

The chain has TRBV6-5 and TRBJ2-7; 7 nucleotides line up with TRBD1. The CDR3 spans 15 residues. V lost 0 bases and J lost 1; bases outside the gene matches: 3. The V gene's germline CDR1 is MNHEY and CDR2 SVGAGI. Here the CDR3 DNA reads TGTGCCAGCAGTTACTCTAGGGACAGTTCCTACGAGCAGTACTTC. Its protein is CASSYSRDSSYEQYF.

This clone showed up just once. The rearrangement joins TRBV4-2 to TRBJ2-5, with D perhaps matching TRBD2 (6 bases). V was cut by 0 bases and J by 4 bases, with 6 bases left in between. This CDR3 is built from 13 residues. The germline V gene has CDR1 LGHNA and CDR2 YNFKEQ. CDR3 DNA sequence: TGTGCCAGCAGCCAAGAGCGGGGAGAGACCCAGTACTTC. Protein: CASSQERGETQYF.

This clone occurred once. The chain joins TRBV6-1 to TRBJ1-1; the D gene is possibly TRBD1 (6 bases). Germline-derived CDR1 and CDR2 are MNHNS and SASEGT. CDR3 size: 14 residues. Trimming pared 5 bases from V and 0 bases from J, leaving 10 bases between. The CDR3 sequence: CASSRGGMNTEAFF. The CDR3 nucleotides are TGTGCCAGCAGTCGAGGGGGAATGAACACTGAAGCTTTCTTT.

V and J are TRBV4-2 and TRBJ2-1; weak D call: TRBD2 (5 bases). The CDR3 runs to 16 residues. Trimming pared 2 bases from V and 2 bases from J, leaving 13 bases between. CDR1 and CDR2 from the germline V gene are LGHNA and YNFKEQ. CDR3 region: CASSQFGGPPYNEQFF. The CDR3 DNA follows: TGTGCCAGCAGCCAATTCGGCGGGCCTCCCTACAATGAGCAGTTCTTC.